Below, one TCR beta chain is given with its context. Antigen specificity is unknown. The junction had 9 bases not matched to a gene; V was cut back by 6 bases and J by 5 bases. The CDR3 runs to 15 residues. The record originates from a study of T-cell memory formation after mild COVID-19. General observations from the study: Researchers found some responding clones in pre-infection memory, a sign that cross-reactive memory joined.

TCRdb redid the calling of the 5' RACE reads with MiXCR, one entry per CDR3 protein. The repertoire has roughly 500,000 distinct CDR3 sequences, around 21% of them found once; the top ten carry around 12%. This receptor was identified in an adult woman who had mild COVID-19 (a few samples of this study predate the infection). Cell type and time point are not known. The sequenced material came from PBMCs or a T cell subset sorted from them (not recorded which). V is TRBV12-3 or TRBV12-4 and J is TRBJ2-1; 8 bases fit TRBD1. CDR3 sequence (DNA): TGTGCCAGCAGCCCGGGGCAGGGGGCCCACAATGAGCAGTTCTTC. It codes for CASSPGQGAHNEQFF.